These 14 T cell receptor beta chains originate from one sample sequenced in a study of T cell responses to AZD1222 COVID-19 vaccine. Here immunoSEQ multiplex PCR was the method, and the copy in TCRdb shows in-frame clones only, minus some. Of 100,000 to 150,000 clones listed, 80% to 90% were seen once; the top ten hold under 11%. Source: peripheral blood, taken on day 0 of AZD1222 vaccination. The source is an adult in good health.

The CDR3: CASSSGLPGGETQYF. The CDR3 DNA reads TGTGCCAGCAGCTCCGGACTCCCTGGGGGGGAGACCCAGTACTTC. This chain uses TRBV11-2 with TRBJ2-5, with D tentatively TRBD2 (6 bases). Trimming stripped 4 bases from V and 5 bases from J, with 17 bases between. CDR1 is SGHAT and CDR2 is FQNNGV in the germline V gene. The CDR3 has 15 amino acids.

DNA for the CDR3: TGCGCCAGCAGCCAAGAAAAGGAGTTGCCCCTCCACTTT. This codes for CASSQEKELPLHF. This chain joins TRBV4-3 and TRBJ1-6; D call uncertain. CDR1 is LGHNA and CDR2 is YSLEER in the germline V gene. Trimming took 0 bases from V and 13 from J, leaving 10 bases between them. The CDR3 totals 13 residues.

The CDR3 DNA reads as TGTGCCAGCCAACGTTCTCCTAAAAAATACGAGCAGTACTTC. Protein sequence: CASQRSPKKYEQYF. The chain combines TRBV7-2 with TRBJ2-7; D remains ambiguous. This CDR3 contains 14 residues. The V gene lost 8 bases and the J gene lost 4 bases, with 18 bases spanning the gap. CDR1 and CDR2 (germline): SGHTA, FQGNSA.

The genes are TRBV5-1 and TRBJ2-2; D perhaps matches TRBD1 (6 bases). This CDR3 has 16 amino acids. The germline V gene encodes CDR1 SGHRS and CDR2 YFSETQ. V was cut by 0 bases and J by 5 bases, with 14 bases left in between. The CDR3 nucleotides are TGCGCCAGCAGCTTGGCCCAGGGGACGGGGACCGGGGAGCTGTTTTTT. Translating it yields CASSLAQGTGTGELFF.

The chain links TRBV5-1 to TRBJ2-3; 7 bases align to TRBD2. The length of the CDR3 is 13 residues. Losses at the gene ends were 0 bases for V and 6 bases for J; bases not matched to a gene: 1. Germline V gives CDR1 SGHRS, CDR2 YFSETQ. This CDR3 is CASSLALADTQYF. DNA of the CDR3: TGCGCCAGCAGCTTGGCACTAGCGGATACGCAGTATTTT.

This chain joins TRBV28 and TRBJ2-7; 7 positions match TRBD2. CDR3 length: 16 residues. Trimming at V came to 7 bases and at J to 0 bases, leaving 12 bases not matched to a gene. Germline CDR1 reads MDHEN; CDR2 reads SYDVKM. DNA of the CDR3: TGTGCCAGCACCGATCTAGCGGCCATGCACTCCTACGAGCAGTACTTC. Its translation: CASTDLAAMHSYEQYF.

V is TRBV5-4 and J is TRBJ2-4; the D gene is possibly TRBD1 (5 bases). The CDR3 contains 14 residues. V lost 3 bases to trimming and J lost 6 bases, with 13 bases between them. In germline, CDR1 is SGHNT, CDR2 YYREEE (reference sequence). The CDR3 spells CASSSQDTRNIQYF. DNA for the CDR3: TGTGCCAGCAGCTCACAGGACACGCGAAACATTCAGTACTTC.

The CDR3 loop reads CASRPLAGASNEQFF. The CDR3 DNA is TGCGCCAGCAGGCCACTAGCGGGAGCGTCCAATGAGCAGTTCTTC. The V gene is TRBV5-1, the J gene TRBJ2-1; TRBD2 matches at 11 bases. J lost 6 bases, V lost 5 bases, and 7 bases had no gene match. CDR3 length equals 15 residues. Germline CDR1 is SGHRS and CDR2 is YFSETQ.

This clone has just one count. The V call is TRBV7-9, the J call TRBJ2-7; D unclear. Trimming took off 8 bases at V and 2 bases at J, with 10 bases between the two ends. The CDR3 extends over 12 amino acids. Germline assignment: CDR1 SEHNR and CDR2 FQNEAQ (reference sequence). As DNA, the CDR3 is TGTGCCAGCGAGGCGGAGACCTACGAGCAGTACTTC. Its translation is CASEAETYEQYF.

Only one count was recorded for this clone. The rearrangement uses TRBV29-1 and TRBJ2-3, with D tentatively TRBD1 (6 bases). This CDR3 comprises 15 residues. Germline CDR1 SQVTM, CDR2 ANQGSEA. V lost 1 base to trimming and J lost 2 bases, with 13 bases between them. The CDR3 is CSVEVTGINTDTQYF. In DNA form, the CDR3 reads TGCAGCGTTGAAGTGACAGGAATTAACACAGATACGCAGTATTTT.

V is TRBV27 and J is TRBJ2-2; 7 bases agree with TRBD2. The J segment lost 10 bases and the V segment lost 8 bases, leaving 13 bases of the junction unmatched. The CDR3 covers 14 residues. The germline V gene has CDR1 MNHEY and CDR2 SMNVEV (reference sequence). The CDR3 coding sequence is TGTGCCAGCCGGCTAGCGGCATTAACGGAGGAGCTGTTTTTT. It is translated as CASRLAALTEELFF.

The rearrangement joins TRBV19 to TRBJ1-1, with 7 positions matching TRBD1. The CDR3 is made up of 14 amino acids. Trimming cost V 3 bases and J 4 bases; bases outside gene matches: 5. Germline V CDR1 and CDR2: LNHDA, SQIVND (reference sequence). CDR3 sequence: CASSMTDRSTEAFF. The CDR3 region has the DNA TGTGCCAGTAGTATGACGGACAGGAGCACTGAAGCTTTCTTT.

The genes are TRBV4-3 and TRBJ1-1; D not resolved. Trimming removed 0 bases from V and 1 base from J, with 9 bases in between. CDR1 is LGHNA and CDR2 is YSLEER in the germline V gene. CDR3 size: 15 residues. The CDR3, as DNA: TGCGCCAGCAGCCAAGATCCCCAGCGGAACACTGAAGCTTTCTTT. It translates to CASSQDPQRNTEAFF.

The chain links TRBV3-1 (or the pseudogene TRBV3-2) to TRBJ2-3; 12 positions agree with TRBD1. With 4 bases clipped from V and 6 bases from J, the junction kept 14 bases outside the gene matches. CDR1 is LGHDT, CDR2 YNNKEL, per germline (reference sequence). The CDR3 consists of 18 residues. The CDR3 DNA follows: TGTGCCAGCAGCCGTATTGGCGGGACAGGGGGCGTAATGGATACGCAGTATTTT. Amino acid sequence: CASSRIGGTGGVMDTQYF.